These T cell receptor beta chains were read from a single sample in a study of early T cells in non-severe SARS-CoV-2 infection. TCRdb re-derived calls from the 5' RACE reads in MiXCR, one entry per CDR3 protein. Among 55,000 to 75,000 distinct CDR3 sequences listed, around an eighth were seen once. Sequencing was performed on whole blood. These receptors were taken from an adult who was a healthcare worker with PCR-confirmed SARS-CoV-2 infection or an uninfected control (not recorded which). Both conserved end residues are part of each CDR3. The D gene is left open where the match is weak. Rows may omit the clone size; those that give it use once, few, many or a size class.

V gene,J gene,clone size,D gene,CDR3 protein,CDR3 DNA
TRBV12-3/TRBV12-4,TRBJ1-2,many,.,CASSHTSVGDGYTF,TGTGCCAGCAGTCACACTTCTGTGGGTGATGGCTACACCTTC
TRBV6-5,TRBJ1-2,.,TRBD1,CASRRDRANYGYTF,TGTGCCAGCAGACGGGACAGAGCTAACTATGGCTACACCTTC
TRBV21-1,TRBJ2-7,many,.,CASRRRGLYEQYF,TGTGCCAGCAGGAGGAGGGGGCTGTACGAGCAGTACTTC
TRBV12-3/TRBV12-4,TRBJ2-1,few,TRBD1,CASTLQGPYNEQFF,TGTGCCAGCACCTTACAGGGGCCCTACAATGAGCAGTTCTTC
TRBV28,TRBJ2-7,many,.,CASSLDIRQFTYEQYF,TGTGCCAGCAGTCTCGATATTAGACAGTTTACCTACGAGCAGTACTTC
TRBV18,TRBJ1-1,many,.,CASSPAANLNTEAFF,TGTGCCAGCTCACCGGCGGCAAACTTGAACACTGAAGCTTTCTTT
TRBV23-1,TRBJ2-7,.,.,CAIRPREQYF,TGCGCCATACGTCCGAGGGAGCAGTACTTC
TRBV7-9,TRBJ2-1,many,.,CASSSFRGANNEQFF,TGTGCCAGCAGCTCCTTTAGGGGGGCGAATAATGAGCAGTTCTTC
TRBV12-3/TRBV12-4,TRBJ2-3,many,TRBD1,CASSPDRGPTDTQYF,TGTGCCAGCAGTCCGGACAGGGGCCCAACAGATACGCAGTATTTT
TRBV28,TRBJ2-7,many,.,CASSLAATYEQYF,TGTGCCAGCAGTTTAGCAGCCACCTACGAGCAGTACTTC